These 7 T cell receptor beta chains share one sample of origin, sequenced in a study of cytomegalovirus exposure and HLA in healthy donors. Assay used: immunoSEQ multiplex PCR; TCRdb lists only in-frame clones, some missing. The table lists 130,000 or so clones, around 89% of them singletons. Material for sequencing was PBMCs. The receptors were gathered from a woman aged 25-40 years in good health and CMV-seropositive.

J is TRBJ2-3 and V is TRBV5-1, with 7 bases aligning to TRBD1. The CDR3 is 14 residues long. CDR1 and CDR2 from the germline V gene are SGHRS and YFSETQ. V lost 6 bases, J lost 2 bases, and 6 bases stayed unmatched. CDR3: CASTSGQTTDTQYF. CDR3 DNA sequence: TGCGCCAGCACCTCGGGACAGACCACAGATACGCAGTATTTT.

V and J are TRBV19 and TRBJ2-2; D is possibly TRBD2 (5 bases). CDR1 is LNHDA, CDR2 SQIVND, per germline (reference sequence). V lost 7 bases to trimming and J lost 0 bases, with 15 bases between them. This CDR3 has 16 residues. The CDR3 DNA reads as TGTGCCAGTACCGAGCGGCGCCCTACGAACACCGGGGAGCTGTTTTTT. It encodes CASTERRPTNTGELFF.

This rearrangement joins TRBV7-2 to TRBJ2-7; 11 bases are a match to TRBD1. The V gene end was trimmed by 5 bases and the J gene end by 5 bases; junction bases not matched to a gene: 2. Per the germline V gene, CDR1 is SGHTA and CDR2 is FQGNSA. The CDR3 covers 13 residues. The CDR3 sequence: CASSQGQGDEQYF. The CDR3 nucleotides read TGTGCCAGCAGCCAGGGACAGGGGGACGAGCAGTACTTC.

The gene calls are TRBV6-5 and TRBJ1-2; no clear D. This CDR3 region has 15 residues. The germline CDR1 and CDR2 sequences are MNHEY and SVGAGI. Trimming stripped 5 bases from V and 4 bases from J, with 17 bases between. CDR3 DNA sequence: TGTGCCAGCAGTCCAGACGTCGGAGGGAGCTATGGCTACACCTTC. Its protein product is CASSPDVGGSYGYTF.

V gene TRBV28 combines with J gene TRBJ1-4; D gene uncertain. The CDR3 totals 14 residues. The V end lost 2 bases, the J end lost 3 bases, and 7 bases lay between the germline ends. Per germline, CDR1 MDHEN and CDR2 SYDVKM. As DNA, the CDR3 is TGTGCCAGCAGTTTACGAGTAGCTAATGAAAAACTGTTTTTT. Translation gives CASSLRVANEKLFF.

The DNA of the CDR3 is TGTGCCAGCAGTGAGGCCGGGACAGGGGGCCCATTCCCAATCGGTGGCTACACCTTC. Protein product: CASSEAGTGGPFPIGGYTF. The chain employs TRBV6-1 and TRBJ1-2; TRBD1 matches at 12 bases. Germline V CDR1 and CDR2: MNHNS, SASEGT. Trimming removed 3 bases from V and 7 bases from J; junction bases left unmatched: 18. This CDR3 spans 19 amino acids.

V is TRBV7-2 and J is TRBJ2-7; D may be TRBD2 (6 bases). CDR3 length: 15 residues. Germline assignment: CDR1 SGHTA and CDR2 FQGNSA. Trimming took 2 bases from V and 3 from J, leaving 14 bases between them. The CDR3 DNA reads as TGTGCCAGCAGCTTATCAGGCGGGAAGAGCTACGAGCAGTACTTC. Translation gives CASSLSGGKSYEQYF.